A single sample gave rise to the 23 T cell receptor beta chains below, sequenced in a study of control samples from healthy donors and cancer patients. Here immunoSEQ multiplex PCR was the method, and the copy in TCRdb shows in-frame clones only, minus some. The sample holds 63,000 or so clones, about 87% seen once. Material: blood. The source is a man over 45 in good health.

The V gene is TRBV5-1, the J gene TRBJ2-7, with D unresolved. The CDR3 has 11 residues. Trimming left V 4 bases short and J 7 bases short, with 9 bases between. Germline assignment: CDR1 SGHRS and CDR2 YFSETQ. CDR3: CASSENREQYF. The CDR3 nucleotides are TGCGCCAGCAGCGAAAATAGGGAGCAGTACTTC.

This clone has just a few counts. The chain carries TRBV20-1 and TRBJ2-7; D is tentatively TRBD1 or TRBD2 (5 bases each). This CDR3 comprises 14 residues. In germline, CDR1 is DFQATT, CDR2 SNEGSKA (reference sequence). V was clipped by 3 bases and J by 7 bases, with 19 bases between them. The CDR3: CSASRLGVRREQYF. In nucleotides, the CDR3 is TGCAGTGCTAGTAGGTTAGGGGTGCGGAGGGAGCAGTACTTC.

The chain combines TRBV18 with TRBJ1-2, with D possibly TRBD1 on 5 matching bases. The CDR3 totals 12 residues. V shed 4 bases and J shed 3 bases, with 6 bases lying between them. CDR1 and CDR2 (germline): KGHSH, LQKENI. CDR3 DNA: TGTGCCAGCTCACAGGGGTACTATGGCTACACCTTC. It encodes CASSQGYYGYTF.

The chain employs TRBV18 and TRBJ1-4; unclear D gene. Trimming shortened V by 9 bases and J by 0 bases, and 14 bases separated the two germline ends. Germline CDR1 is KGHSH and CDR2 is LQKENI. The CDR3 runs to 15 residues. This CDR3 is CASSTTRATNEKLFF. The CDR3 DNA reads TGTGCCAGTTCTACCACCCGAGCAACTAATGAAAAACTGTTTTTT.

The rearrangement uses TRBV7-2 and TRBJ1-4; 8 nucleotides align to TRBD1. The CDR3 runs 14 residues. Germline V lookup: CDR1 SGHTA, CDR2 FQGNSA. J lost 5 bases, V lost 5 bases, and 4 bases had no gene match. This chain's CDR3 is CASSPGTGNEKLFF. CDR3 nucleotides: TGTGCCAGCAGCCCCGGGACAGGAAATGAAAAACTGTTTTTT.

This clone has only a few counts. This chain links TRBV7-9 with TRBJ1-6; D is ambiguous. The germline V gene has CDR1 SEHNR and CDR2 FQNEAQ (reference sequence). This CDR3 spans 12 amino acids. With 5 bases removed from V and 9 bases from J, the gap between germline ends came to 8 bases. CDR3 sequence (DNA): TGTGCCAGCAGCCTAAGAGGTTCACCCCTCCACTTT. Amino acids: CASSLRGSPLHF. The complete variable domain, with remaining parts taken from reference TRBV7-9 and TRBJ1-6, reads DTGVSQNPRHKITKRGQNVTFRCDPISEHNRLYWYRQTLGQGPEFLTYFQNEAQLEKSRLLSDRFSAERPKGSFSTLEIQRTEQGDSAMYLCASSLRGSPLHFGNGTRLTVT.

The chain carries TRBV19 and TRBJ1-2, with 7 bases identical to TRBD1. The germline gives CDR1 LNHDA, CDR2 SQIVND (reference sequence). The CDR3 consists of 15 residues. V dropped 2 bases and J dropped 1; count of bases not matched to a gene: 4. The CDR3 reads CASSIQGGGNYGYTF. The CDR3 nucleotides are TGTGCCAGTAGTATACAGGGGGGCGGTAACTATGGCTACACCTTC.

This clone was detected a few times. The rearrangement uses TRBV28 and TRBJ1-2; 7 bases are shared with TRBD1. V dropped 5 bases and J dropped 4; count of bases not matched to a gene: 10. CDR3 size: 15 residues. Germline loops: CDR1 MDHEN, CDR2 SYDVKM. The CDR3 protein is CASSPPGTALYGYTF. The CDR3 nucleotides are TGTGCCAGCAGTCCCCCCGGGACAGCCCTCTATGGCTACACCTTC.

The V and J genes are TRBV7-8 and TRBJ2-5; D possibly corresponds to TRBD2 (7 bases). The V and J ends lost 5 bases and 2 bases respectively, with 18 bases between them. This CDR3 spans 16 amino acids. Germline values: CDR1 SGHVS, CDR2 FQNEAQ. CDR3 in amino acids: CASSRHGGLEQETQYF. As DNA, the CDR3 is TGTGCCAGCAGCCGTCACGGGGGGCTTGAACAAGAGACCCAGTACTTC.

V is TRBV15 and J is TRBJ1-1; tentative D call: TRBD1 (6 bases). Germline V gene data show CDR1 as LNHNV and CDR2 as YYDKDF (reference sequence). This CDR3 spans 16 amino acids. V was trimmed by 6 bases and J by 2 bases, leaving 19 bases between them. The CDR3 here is CATRARRWGLNTEAFF. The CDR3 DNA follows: TGTGCCACCAGGGCGAGGAGGTGGGGGCTTAACACTGAAGCTTTCTTT.

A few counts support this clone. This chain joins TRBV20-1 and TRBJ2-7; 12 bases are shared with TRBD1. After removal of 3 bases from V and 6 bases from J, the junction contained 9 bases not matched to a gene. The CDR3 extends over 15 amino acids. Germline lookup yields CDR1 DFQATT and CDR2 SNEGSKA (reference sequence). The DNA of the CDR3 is TGCAGTGCTAGTTTTTTGGGGACAGGGGGCCGCGAGCAGTACTTC. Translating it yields CSASFLGTGGREQYF.

The CDR3 DNA is TGTGCCAGCAGCCAAAGGACTAGCGTCAGGGATACGCAGTATTTT. Encoded protein: CASSQRTSVRDTQYF. V and J are TRBV3-1 (or the pseudogene TRBV3-2) and TRBJ2-3; TRBD2 aligns across 9 bases. Per the germline V gene, CDR1 is LGHDT and CDR2 is YNNKEL (reference sequence). The CDR3 is 15 residues long. J lost 6 bases, V lost 2 bases, and 6 bases had no gene match.

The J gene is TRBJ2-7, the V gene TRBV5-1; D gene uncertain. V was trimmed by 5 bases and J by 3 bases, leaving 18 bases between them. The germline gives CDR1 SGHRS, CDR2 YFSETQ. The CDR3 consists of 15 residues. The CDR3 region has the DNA TGCGCCAGCAGTTCCGACACATACAGTTACTACGAGCAGTACTTC. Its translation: CASSSDTYSYYEQYF.

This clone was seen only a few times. The CDR3: CASSQDRNNYGYTF. CDR3 coding DNA: TGCGCCAGCAGCCAAGATAGGAATAACTATGGCTACACCTTC. The rearrangement joins TRBV4-3 to TRBJ1-2; D uncertain. The V end was cut by 0 bases, the J end by 1 base, with 6 bases between. The germline CDR1 and CDR2 sequences are LGHNA and YSLEER. The length of the CDR3 is 14 residues.

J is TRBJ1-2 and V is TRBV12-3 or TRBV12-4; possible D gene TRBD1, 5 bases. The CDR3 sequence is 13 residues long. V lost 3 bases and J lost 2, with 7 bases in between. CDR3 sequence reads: CASSFPGNYGYTF. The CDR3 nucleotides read TGTGCCAGCAGTTTCCCAGGGAACTATGGCTACACCTTC.

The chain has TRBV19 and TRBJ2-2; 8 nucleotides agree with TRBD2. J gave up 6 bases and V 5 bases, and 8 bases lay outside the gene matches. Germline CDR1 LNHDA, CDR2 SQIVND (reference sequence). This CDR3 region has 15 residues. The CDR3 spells CASSQSGSKAGELFF. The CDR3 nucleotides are TGTGCCAGTAGTCAAAGCGGGAGTAAGGCCGGGGAGCTGTTTTTT. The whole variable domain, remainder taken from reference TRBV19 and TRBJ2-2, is DGGITQSPKYLFRKEGQNVTLSCEQNLNHDAMYWYRQDPGQGLRLIYYSQIVNDFQKGDIAEGYSVSREKKESFPLTVTSAQKNPTAFYLCASSQSGSKAGELFFGEGSRLTVL.

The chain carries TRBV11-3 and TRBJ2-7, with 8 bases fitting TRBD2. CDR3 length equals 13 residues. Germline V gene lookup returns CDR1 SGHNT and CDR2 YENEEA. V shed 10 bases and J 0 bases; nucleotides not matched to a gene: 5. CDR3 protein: CATKLADSYEQYF. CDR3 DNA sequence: TGTGCCACCAAACTAGCGGACTCCTACGAGCAGTACTTC.

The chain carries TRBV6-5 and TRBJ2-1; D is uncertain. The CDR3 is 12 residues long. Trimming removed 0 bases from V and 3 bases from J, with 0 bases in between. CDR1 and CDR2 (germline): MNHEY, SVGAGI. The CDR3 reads CASSYSYNEQFF. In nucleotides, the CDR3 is TGTGCCAGCAGTTACTCCTACAATGAGCAGTTCTTC.

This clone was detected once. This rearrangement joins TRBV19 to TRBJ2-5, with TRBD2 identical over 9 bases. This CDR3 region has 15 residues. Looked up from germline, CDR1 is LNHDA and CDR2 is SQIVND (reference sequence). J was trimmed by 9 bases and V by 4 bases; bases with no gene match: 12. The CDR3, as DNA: TGTGCCAGTAGTACCTCGACTAGCGGCGGTGGGGCCCAGTACTTC. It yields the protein CASSTSTSGGGAQYF.

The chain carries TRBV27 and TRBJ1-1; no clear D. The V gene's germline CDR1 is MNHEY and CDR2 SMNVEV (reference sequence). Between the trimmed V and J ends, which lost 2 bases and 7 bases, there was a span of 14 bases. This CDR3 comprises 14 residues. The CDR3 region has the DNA TGTGCCAGCAGTTTAACGGTGTCGACGGATGAAGCTTTCTTT. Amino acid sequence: CASSLTVSTDEAFF.

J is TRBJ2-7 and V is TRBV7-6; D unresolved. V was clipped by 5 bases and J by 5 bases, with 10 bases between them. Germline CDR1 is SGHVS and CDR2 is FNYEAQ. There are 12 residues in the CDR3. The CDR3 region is CASSLGPNEQYF. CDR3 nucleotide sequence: TGTGCCAGCAGCCTAGGCCCGAACGAGCAGTACTTC.

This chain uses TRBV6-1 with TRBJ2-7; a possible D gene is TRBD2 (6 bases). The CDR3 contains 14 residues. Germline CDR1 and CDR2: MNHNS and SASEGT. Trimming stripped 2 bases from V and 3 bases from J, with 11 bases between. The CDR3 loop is CASSEWEEHYEQYF. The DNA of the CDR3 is TGTGCCAGCAGTGAATGGGAGGAACACTACGAGCAGTACTTC.

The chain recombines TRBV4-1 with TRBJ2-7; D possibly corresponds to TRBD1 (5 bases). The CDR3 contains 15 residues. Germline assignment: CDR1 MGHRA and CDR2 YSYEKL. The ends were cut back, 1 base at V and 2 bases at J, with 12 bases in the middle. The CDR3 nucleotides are TGCGCCAGCAGCCAAGCACAGGACCCGGCCTACGAGCAGTACTTC. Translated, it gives CASSQAQDPAYEQYF.